This TCR beta chain was recovered during a study of blood T cell repertoires in COVID-19 (dated by TCRdb to about 2020). Looking at the study overall: Collaborator samples came from the United States, Italy and Spain and covered acute and convalescent phases of COVID-19. The material from the prospective study consisted of cDNA or gDNA derived from T cells, B-cell-depleted T cells, or PBMCs. Subjects who had been exposed to COVID-19, were actively infected with it, or had recovered from it provided the deeply sampled blood TCRbeta repertoires that made up the dataset. A freely available public database, intended as a resource for researchers studying the immune response to SARS-CoV-2, is where the repertoires were released. The samples were drawn from the first 160 participants of the ongoing ImmuneRACE study and from 1,254 subjects provided by 6 global collaborators. Sample metadata almost always included a de-identified subject ID, COVID-19 status, age in years and sex. HLA class I and class II types, where available, came from metadata supplied by the sample provider rather than from assay-based typing.

The CDR3 runs 13 amino acids, cysteine and phenylalanine included. CDR3 DNA is the only sequence kept; it has 39 bases, read in frame from the first base. V has 2 bases trimmed and J has 6 bases trimmed; junction bases matching no gene number 3. Based on the germline V gene, the CDR1 and CDR2 sequences are SGHRS and YFSETQ. A note on this clone: There is no known antigen for this receptor. Base quality data are lacking; no much larger clone is found one base away.

Each collaborating institution followed its own protocols to collect whole blood in K2EDTA tubes. Collaborator samples were shipped for TCRbeta analysis as frozen whole blood, isolated PBMCs, or DNA extracted from either sample type. TCRbeta CDR3 regions were amplified from genomic DNA by means of the immunoSEQ Assay, a bias-controlled multiplex PCR. In the paper's pipeline: The number of nucleated cells in each sample was estimated from the amplification of reference gene primers within the assay. To quantify the absolute abundance of each unique TCRbeta CDR3 rearrangement, sequence reads were collapsed and filtered. Productive Simpson clonality was computed per sample as the square root of Simpson's diversity index over productive rearrangements. As stored in TCRdb, this immuneACCESS dataset retains in-frame rearrangements with V and J assigned. A fraction of the clones does not appear; measured against another copy, unresolved V genes explain less than half of the discrepancy, and the remainder lacks a known reason. D and trimming were read from the DNA, whereas the V and J calls and clone size are those reported in that table. The sample records approximately 93,000 clones, 77% of which are singletons. The leading ten clones occupy roughly 10% of the sample.

Paper-wide results and their limitations: The quantity of clinical and demographic metadata differed by source and by participant and was supplied without curation.

The clonotype was recovered from an elderly woman with acute or convalescent COVID-19. The chain is encoded by TRBV5-1 joined to TRBJ1-2, and 8 bases in between align with TRBD1. Sequenced sample: peripheral blood. The CDR3 sequence is CASSLQGEHGYTF. The nucleotide sequence is TGCGCCAGCAGCTTACAGGGGGAGCATGGCTACACCTTC.